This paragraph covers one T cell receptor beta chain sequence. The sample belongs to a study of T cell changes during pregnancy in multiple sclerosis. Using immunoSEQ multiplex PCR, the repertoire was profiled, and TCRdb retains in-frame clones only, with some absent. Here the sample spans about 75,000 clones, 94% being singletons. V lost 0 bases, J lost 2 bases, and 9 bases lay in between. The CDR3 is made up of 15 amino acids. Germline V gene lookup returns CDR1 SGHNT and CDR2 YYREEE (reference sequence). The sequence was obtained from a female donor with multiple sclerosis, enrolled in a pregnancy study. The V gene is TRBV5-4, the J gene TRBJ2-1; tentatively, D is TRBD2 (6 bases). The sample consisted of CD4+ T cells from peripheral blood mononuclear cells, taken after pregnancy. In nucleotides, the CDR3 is TGTGCCAGCAGCTTGGATAGCGGAGCCTACAATGAGCAGTTCTTC. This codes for CASSLDSGAYNEQFF.